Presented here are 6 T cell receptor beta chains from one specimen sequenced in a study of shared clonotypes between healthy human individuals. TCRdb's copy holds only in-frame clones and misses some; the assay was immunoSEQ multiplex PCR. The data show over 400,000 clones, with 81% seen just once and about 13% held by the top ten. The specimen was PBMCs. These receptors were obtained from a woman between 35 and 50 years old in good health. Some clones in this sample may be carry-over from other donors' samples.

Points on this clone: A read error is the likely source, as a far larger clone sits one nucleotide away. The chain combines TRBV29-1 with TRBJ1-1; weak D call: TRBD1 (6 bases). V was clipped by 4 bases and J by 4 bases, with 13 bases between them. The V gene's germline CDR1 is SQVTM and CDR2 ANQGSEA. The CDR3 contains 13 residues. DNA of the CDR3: TGCAGCGTTGCACAGGGCAGCGTCACTGAAGCTTTCTTT. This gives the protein CSVAQGSVTEAFF.

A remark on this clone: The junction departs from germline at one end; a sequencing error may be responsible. The CDR3 protein is CASSENAEEAQYF. The CDR3 DNA follows: TGTGCCAGCAGTGAGAACGCTGAAGAGGCCCAGTACTTC. The genes are TRBV2 and TRBJ2-5; D not certain. The CDR3 extends over 13 amino acids. Germline V gene data show CDR1 as SNHLY and CDR2 as FYNNEI.

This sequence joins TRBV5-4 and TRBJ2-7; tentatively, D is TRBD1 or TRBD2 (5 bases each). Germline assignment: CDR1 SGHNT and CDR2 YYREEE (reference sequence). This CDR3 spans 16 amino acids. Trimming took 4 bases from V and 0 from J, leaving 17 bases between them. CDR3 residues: CASSPQGGSSSYEQYF. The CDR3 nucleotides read TGTGCCAGCAGCCCCCAGGGCGGGTCCAGCTCCTACGAGCAGTACTTC.

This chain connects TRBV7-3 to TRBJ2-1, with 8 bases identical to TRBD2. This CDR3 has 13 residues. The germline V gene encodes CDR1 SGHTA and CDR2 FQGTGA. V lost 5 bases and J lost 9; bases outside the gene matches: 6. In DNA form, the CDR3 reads TGTGCCAGCAGCATGACTAGCGTCGGTGAGCAGTTCTTC. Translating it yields CASSMTSVGEQFF.

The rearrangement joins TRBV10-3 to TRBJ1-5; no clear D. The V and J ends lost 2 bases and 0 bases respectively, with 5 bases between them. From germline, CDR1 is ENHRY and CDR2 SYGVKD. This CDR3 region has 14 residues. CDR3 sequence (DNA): TGTGCCATCAGTGAGGACATTAGCAATCAGCCCCAGCATTTT. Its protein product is CAISEDISNQPQHF.

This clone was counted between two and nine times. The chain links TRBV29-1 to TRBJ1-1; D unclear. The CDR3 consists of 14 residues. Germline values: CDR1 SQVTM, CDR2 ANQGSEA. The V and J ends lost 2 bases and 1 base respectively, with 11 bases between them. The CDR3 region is CSVEKSLQNTEAFF. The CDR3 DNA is TGCAGCGTTGAAAAAAGTCTGCAGAACACTGAAGCTTTCTTT.